Listed below are T cell receptor beta chains from one sample, sequenced in a study of cytomegalovirus exposure and HLA in healthy donors. The assay was immunoSEQ multiplex PCR, and TCRdb's table has in-frame clones only and misses some. The sample lists 240,000 or so clones; roughly four fifths were seen once. The sample consisted of PBMCs. These receptors all come from a woman aged 55-75 years in good health and CMV-seropositive. Each CDR3 is given with its conserved first and last residue. Fields, in order: clone size, D gene, J gene, V gene, CDR3 protein, CDR3 DNA. A D gene is named only where the DNA matches it firmly. Clone size is not always given. Where it is, it says once, few, many or a class for expanded clones.

size: .
D: TRBD2
J: TRBJ2-3
V: TRBV4-2
CDR3: CASSQDRLVGLATDTQYF
DNA: TGTGCCAGCAGCCAAGATCGGTTGGTAGGACTAGCAACAGATACGCAGTATTTT

size: few
D: .
J: TRBJ2-5
V: TRBV28
CDR3: CASSPLILERTAGETQYF
DNA: TGTGCCAGCAGTCCCCTGATTTTGGAACGGACAGCTGGGGAGACCCAGTACTTC

size: .
D: .
J: TRBJ1-3
V: TRBV6-1
CDR3: CASSLQGNTIYF
DNA: TGTGCCAGCAGTTTACAGGGAAACACCATATATTTT

size: .
D: TRBD2
J: TRBJ2-5
V: TRBV2
CDR3: CASGAGEETQYF
DNA: TGTGCCAGCGGTGCGGGAGAGGAGACCCAGTACTTC

size: .
D: .
J: TRBJ1-5
V: TRBV7-9
CDR3: CASSRGQNSNQPQHF
DNA: TGTGCCAGCAGCCGAGGACAAAATAGCAATCAGCCCCAGCATTTT

size: .
D: TRBD1
J: TRBJ2-1
V: TRBV15
CDR3: CATSRGRDRGVNEQFF
DNA: TGTGCCACCAGCAGAGGCAGGGACAGGGGCGTCAATGAGCAGTTCTTC

size: .
D: .
J: TRBJ1-5
V: TRBV28
CDR3: CASSFLGDQPQHF
DNA: TGTGCCAGCAGTTTTCTCGGTGATCAGCCCCAGCATTTT

size: .
D: .
J: TRBJ1-1
V: TRBV11-2
CDR3: CASSPAGEYTEAFF
DNA: TGTGCCAGCAGCCCAGCAGGGGAATACACTGAAGCTTTCTTT

size: .
D: .
J: TRBJ1-5
V: TRBV4-1
CDR3: CASSLRQRSQPQHF
DNA: TGCGCCAGCAGCCTGCGACAGAGGAGTCAGCCCCAGCATTTT

size: .
D: TRBD1
J: TRBJ2-3
V: TRBV15
CDR3: CATRRRQGTDTQYF
DNA: TGTGCCACCAGACGAAGACAGGGAACAGATACGCAGTATTTT

size: .
D: TRBD2
J: TRBJ2-7
V: TRBV7-6
CDR3: CASSLVTSGYEQYF
DNA: TGTGCCAGCAGCTTAGTGACTAGCGGCTACGAGCAGTACTTC

size: .
D: .
J: TRBJ1-5
V: TRBV18
CDR3: CASSLDIHQPQHF
DNA: TGTGCCAGCTCACTGGACATCCATCAGCCCCAGCATTTT

size: .
D: TRBD1
J: TRBJ2-5
V: TRBV5-1
CDR3: CASSLVAGGAETQYF
DNA: TGCGCCAGCAGCTTGGTGGCAGGGGGCGCGGAGACCCAGTACTTC

size: .
D: TRBD1
J: TRBJ2-2
V: TRBV19
CDR3: CASSPTGTVVTGELFF
DNA: TGTGCCAGCAGTCCGACCGGGACAGTAGTCACCGGGGAGCTGTTTTTT

size: .
D: .
J: TRBJ2-1
V: TRBV7-2
CDR3: CASRQTYNEQFF
DNA: TGTGCCAGCAGACAAACCTACAATGAGCAGTTCTTC

size: .
D: .
J: TRBJ1-3
V: TRBV7-6
CDR3: CASSFSGATGNTIYF
DNA: TGTGCCAGCAGCTTTTCCGGTGCTACTGGAAACACCATATATTTT

size: .
D: .
J: TRBJ2-3
V: TRBV27
CDR3: CASSSPGLADTQYF
DNA: TGTGCCAGCAGTTCCCCCGGACTGGCAGATACGCAGTATTTT

size: .
D: .
J: TRBJ2-3
V: TRBV7-2
CDR3: CASSLLGRATDTQYF
DNA: TGTGCCAGCAGCTTGCTGGGGAGAGCCACAGATACGCAGTATTTT

size: .
D: TRBD1
J: TRBJ1-6
V: TRBV27
CDR3: CASSPRGTGNSPLHF
DNA: TGTGCCAGCAGTCCCCGGGGGACAGGTAATTCACCCCTCCACTTT

size: .
D: .
J: TRBJ2-1
V: TRBV28
CDR3: CASRYRPGTRVPNEQFF
DNA: TGTGCCAGCAGATACCGCCCCGGGACTCGCGTCCCAAATGAGCAGTTCTTC

size: .
D: .
J: TRBJ1-4
V: TRBV5-1
CDR3: CASSFASTSSEKLFF
DNA: TGCGCCAGCAGCTTTGCCTCGACATCGTCAGAAAAACTGTTTTTT

size: .
D: .
J: TRBJ2-7
V: TRBV15
CDR3: CATSRDLTGRDEQYF
DNA: TGTGCCACCAGCAGAGATCTAACGGGCAGGGACGAGCAGTACTTC

size: .
D: TRBD1
J: TRBJ1-1
V: TRBV5-1
CDR3: CASSGTGVRGTEAFF
DNA: TGCGCCAGCAGCGGAACAGGGGTTCGTGGCACTGAAGCTTTCTTT

size: .
D: TRBD1
J: TRBJ2-5
V: TRBV28
CDR3: CASSFSGQAQETQYF
DNA: TGTGCCAGCAGTTTCTCGGGACAGGCGCAAGAGACCCAGTACTTC

size: .
D: .
J: TRBJ2-5
V: TRBV6-1
CDR3: CASTPGERTQYF
DNA: TGTGCCAGCACCCCAGGGGAGAGGACCCAGTACTTC

size: .
D: TRBD2
J: TRBJ2-7
V: TRBV6-5
CDR3: CASSYWTSGSGYEQYF
DNA: TGTGCCAGCAGTTACTGGACTAGCGGGAGCGGCTACGAGCAGTACTTC

size: .
D: TRBD1
J: TRBJ2-1
V: TRBV28
CDR3: CASSPDRGPGQFF
DNA: TGTGCCAGCAGTCCGGACAGGGGGCCGGGGCAGTTCTTC

size: .
D: .
J: TRBJ1-5
V: TRBV6-1
CDR3: CASSGGLGTTHQPQHF
DNA: TGTGCCAGCAGTGGGGGCTTGGGCACCACCCATCAGCCCCAGCATTTT

size: .
D: .
J: TRBJ2-2
V: TRBV5-1
CDR3: CASSPVGVGTGELFF
DNA: TGCGCCAGCAGCCCCGTAGGAGTGGGCACCGGGGAGCTGTTTTTT

size: .
D: .
J: TRBJ1-1
V: TRBV7-3
CDR3: CASSPNGGMNTEAFF
DNA: TGTGCCAGCAGCCCCAACGGGGGTATGAACACTGAAGCTTTCTTT

size: .
D: .
J: TRBJ2-4
V: TRBV9
CDR3: CASSRAWGVDKNIQYF
DNA: TGTGCCAGCAGCAGGGCCTGGGGGGTTGACAAAAACATTCAGTACTTC

size: few
D: .
J: TRBJ1-2
V: TRBV15
CDR3: CATSRERGHQGSGYTF
DNA: TGTGCCACCAGCAGAGAAAGAGGACACCAAGGAAGTGGCTACACCTTC

size: few
D: .
J: TRBJ1-4
V: TRBV19
CDR3: CASKRAAPANEKLFF
DNA: TGTGCCAGTAAGAGGGCGGCACCGGCTAATGAAAAACTGTTTTTT

size: .
D: TRBD1
J: TRBJ2-7
V: TRBV4-1
CDR3: CASSQRTGRYEQYF
DNA: TGCGCCAGCAGCCAAAGGACAGGGAGGTACGAGCAGTACTTC

size: .
D: .
J: TRBJ2-1
V: TRBV5-1
CDR3: CASSLKAEGAPYNEQFF
DNA: TGCGCCAGCAGCTTGAAGGCGGAGGGCGCTCCCTACAATGAGCAGTTCTTC

size: .
D: TRBD2
J: TRBJ2-1
V: TRBV10-3
CDR3: CAISDSGVAGGGGRYNEQFF
DNA: TGTGCCATCAGTGATTCGGGAGTAGCGGGAGGAGGGGGGCGATACAATGAGCAGTTCTTC

size: .
D: .
J: TRBJ2-2
V: TRBV5-5
CDR3: CASSLVQMNTGELFF
DNA: TGTGCCAGCAGCTTGGTACAGATGAACACCGGGGAGCTGTTTTTT

size: .
D: .
J: TRBJ2-1
V: TRBV9
CDR3: CASSDPGEQFF
DNA: TGTGCCAGCAGCGACCCAGGTGAGCAGTTCTTC